Listed here are 23 T cell receptor beta chains from one sample, sequenced in a study of blood T cell repertoires in COVID-19. Measured with immunoSEQ multiplex PCR; TCRdb has only the in-frame clones, and not every one. The sample carries 540,000 or so clones, 85% to 90% recorded once. The specimen was peripheral blood. The source of these receptors is a woman aged 45 to 65 with COVID-19, enrolled during active disease.

The CDR3 DNA reads TGTGCCAGTGAGGGAACAGGGGGCAATCAGCCCCAGCATTTT. It encodes CASEGTGGNQPQHF. The J gene is TRBJ1-5, the V gene TRBV19; TRBD1 agrees at 7 bases. CDR3 size: 14 residues. V gave up 8 bases and J gave up 2 bases; unmatched junction bases: 6. Germline assignment: CDR1 LNHDA and CDR2 SQIVND (reference sequence).

The V and J genes are TRBV5-8 and TRBJ2-1; a weak D match, TRBD1 (6 bases). V gave up 4 bases and J gave up 13 bases, with 15 bases separating them. CDR1 and CDR2 from the germline V gene are SGHTS and YDEGEE. The CDR3 is 12 amino acids. The CDR3: CASSDEQGAQFF. DNA for the CDR3: TGTGCCAGCAGCGACGAACAGGGTGCCCAGTTCTTC.

The chain joins TRBV5-4 to TRBJ2-7; D possibly corresponds to TRBD2 (5 bases). The CDR3 has 12 residues. Germline CDR1 reads SGHNT; CDR2 reads YYREEE (reference sequence). V lost 2 bases and J lost 7, with 10 bases in between. CDR3 amino acids: CASSFTTGEQYF. CDR3 in DNA: TGTGCCAGCAGCTTTACGACGGGGGAGCAGTACTTC.

The chain links TRBV11-2 to TRBJ1-1, with a possible D match to TRBD1 (5 bases). The germline CDR1 and CDR2 sequences are SGHAT and FQNNGV. Trimming took 2 bases from V and 7 from J, leaving 20 bases between them. This CDR3 is built from 16 residues. In nucleotides, the CDR3 is TGTGCCAGCAGCTTATCGGTAAGGCAGGGTGGTGGTGAAGCTTTCTTT. Its translation: CASSLSVRQGGGEAFF.

CDR3 loop: CASSLFGPGETDTEAFF. The CDR3 DNA is TGTGCCAGCAGTTTATTCGGCCCAGGGGAAACGGACACTGAAGCTTTCTTT. The V call is TRBV27, the J call TRBJ1-1; D possibly corresponds to TRBD1 (6 bases). Germline values: CDR1 MNHEY, CDR2 SMNVEV (reference sequence). This CDR3 spans 17 amino acids. Trimming left V 1 base short and J 3 bases short, with 18 bases between.

The chain uses TRBV12-3 or TRBV12-4 and TRBJ1-1; a weak D match, TRBD1 (5 bases). The length of the CDR3 is 13 residues. Trimming took 2 bases from V and 11 from J, leaving 15 bases between them. This CDR3 reads CASSLFQGSEAFF. The CDR3, as DNA: TGTGCCAGCAGTTTATTTCAGGGAAGCGAGGCTTTCTTT.

This sequence joins TRBV27 and TRBJ1-6, with D unclear. V shed 7 bases and J shed 4 bases, with 5 bases lying between them. The germline V gene encodes CDR1 MNHEY and CDR2 SMNVEV (reference sequence). This CDR3 is 12 amino acids long. This CDR3 is CASNNYNSPLHF. For the CDR3, the DNA is TGTGCCAGCAACAATTATAATTCACCCCTCCACTTT.

This clone has just a few counts. The chain links TRBV4-1 to TRBJ1-4, with no clear D. This CDR3 comprises 16 residues. V was shortened by 0 bases and J by 8 bases, with 16 bases between the two germline ends. Germline lookup yields CDR1 MGHRA and CDR2 YSYEKL. The CDR3, as DNA: TGCGCCAGCAGCCAAGAAAGGGTCCCTGGAGGGGAAAAACTGTTTTTT. It translates to CASSQERVPGGEKLFF.

The chain's CDR3 is CATSDYGTGRTGELFF. Written as DNA, the CDR3 is TGTGCCACCAGTGATTACGGGACAGGGCGGACCGGGGAGCTGTTTTTT. The chain carries TRBV24-1 and TRBJ2-2; 9 bases line up with TRBD1. The germline V gene has CDR1 KGHDR and CDR2 SFDVKD. The CDR3 is 16 amino acids. Trimming took 2 bases from V and 5 from J; bases not matched to a gene: 5.

In this sample, this clone turned up once. The chain joins TRBV5-1 to TRBJ1-3; the D gene is possibly TRBD1 (6 bases). Trimming removed 0 bases at V and 4 bases at J, with 11 bases between. This CDR3 contains 15 residues. CDR1 is SGHRS and CDR2 is YFSETQ in the germline V gene. In DNA form, the CDR3 reads TGCGCCAGCAGCTTGGTCCAGGGGAGAGGAAACACCATATATTTT. This sequence encodes CASSLVQGRGNTIYF.

The rearrangement links TRBV6-5 to TRBJ1-5; D may be TRBD1 (6 bases). This CDR3 is 14 amino acids long. The V end lost 5 bases, the J end lost 4 bases, and 12 bases lay between the germline ends. The germline gives CDR1 MNHEY, CDR2 SVGAGI. In DNA form, the CDR3 reads TGTGCCAGCAGTCTCCGACAGGCAAATCAGCCCCAGCATTTT. Residues: CASSLRQANQPQHF.

V gene TRBV6-5 combines with J gene TRBJ1-2, with TRBD1 identical over 7 bases. The CDR3 consists of 13 residues. The V gene's germline CDR1 is MNHEY and CDR2 SVGAGI. V was clipped by 6 bases and J by 4 bases; unmatched bases: 5. CDR3 sequence (DNA): TGTGCCAGCAGATCCGGGACAGCCTATGGCTACACCTTC. It is translated as CASRSGTAYGYTF.

The chain links TRBV9 to TRBJ1-2, with TRBD1 matching 8 bases. The length of the CDR3 is 15 residues. Germline CDR1 SGDLS, CDR2 YYNGEE. The trim removed 2 bases at V and 3 bases at J, leaving 6 bases unmatched. Written as DNA, the CDR3 is TGTGCCAGCAGCGTGTCAGGGGGCGAGGACTATGGCTACACCTTC. Translation: CASSVSGGEDYGYTF.

To note about this clone: This sample also contains other DNA sequences that code for the same CDR3. The V gene is TRBV11-2, the J gene TRBJ2-7; 7 bases align to TRBD2. Germline trimming cut 3 bases from V and 4 bases from J; bases unmatched to any gene: 3. This CDR3 is 13 amino acids long. Germline V CDR1 and CDR2: SGHAT, FQNNGV. The CDR3 DNA is TGTGCCAGCAGCTTGGGGGGAGGGTACGAGCAGTACTTC. Translation: CASSLGGGYEQYF.

The chain carries TRBV11-3 and TRBJ2-1; 7 bases match TRBD2. Germline CDR1 is SGHNT and CDR2 is YENEEA. Losses at the gene ends were 2 bases for V and 5 bases for J; bases not matched to a gene: 3. This CDR3 is built from 14 residues. The CDR3 nucleotides are TGTGCCAGCAGCTTACTAGGGAGGGACAATGAGCAGTTCTTC. Translating gives CASSLLGRDNEQFF.

This clone was detected a few times. This chain joins TRBV12-3 or TRBV12-4 and TRBJ1-1, with a weak D call TRBD1 (5 bases). This CDR3 region has 13 residues. Trimming removed 5 bases from V and 12 bases from J, with 19 bases in between. This chain's CDR3 is CASSPLGGARTFF. CDR3 in DNA: TGTGCCAGCAGTCCCCTCGGGGGAGCCCGGACTTTCTTT.

The chain uses TRBV19 and TRBJ2-1, with TRBD1 matching over 7 bases. After removal of 6 bases from V and 5 bases from J, the junction contained 4 bases not matched to a gene. The CDR3 consists of 13 residues. The germline gives CDR1 LNHDA, CDR2 SQIVND (reference sequence). The DNA for the CDR3 is TGTGCCAGTAGCGGGACAGTAGACAATGAGCAGTTCTTC. Its translation is CASSGTVDNEQFF. Looking up the rest from reference TRBV19 and TRBJ2-1 gives the full variable domain: DGGITQSPKYLFRKEGQNVTLSCEQNLNHDAMYWYRQDPGQGLRLIYYSQIVNDFQKGDIAEGYSVSREKKESFPLTVTSAQKNPTAFYLCASSGTVDNEQFFGPGTRLTVL.

The chain links TRBV6-5 to TRBJ2-1, with 11 positions matching TRBD2. Germline V lookup: CDR1 MNHEY, CDR2 SVGAGI. Germline trimming cut 6 bases from V and 7 bases from J; bases unmatched to any gene: 2. The CDR3 is 13 amino acids. The CDR3, as DNA: TGTGCCAGCAGGACTAGCGGGACGAATGAGCAGTTCTTC. As protein: CASRTSGTNEQFF.

V is TRBV21-1 and J is TRBJ1-1. TRBV21-1 is deemed a pseudogene. This CDR3 is built from 16 residues. CDR3 coding DNA: TGTGCCAGCAGCAAAGGTCGGCAGGGAGGGTCCACTGAAGCTTTCTTT. Protein product: CASSKGRQGGSTEAFF.

The chain is built from TRBV14 and TRBJ2-1; no clear D. Trimming left V 2 bases short and J 9 bases short, with 11 bases between. The CDR3 runs 13 residues. CDR1 and CDR2 (germline): SGHDN, FVKESK. The CDR3 DNA sequence: TGTGCCAGCAGCCAACAGCCTCCAGGTGAGCAGTTCTTC. The encoded protein is CASSQQPPGEQFF.

A word on this clone: A much bigger clone sits one base away, suggesting this may be a read error. The gene calls are TRBV6-2 or TRBV6-3 and TRBJ1-2, with D tentatively TRBD1 (6 bases). The CDR3 is 13 amino acids. Germline CDR1 MNHEY, CDR2 SVGEGT. Trimming stripped 4 bases from V and 0 bases from J, with 6 bases between. For the CDR3, the DNA is TGTGCCAGCAGTTGGACAGCTAACTATGGCTACACCTTC. It yields the protein CASSWTANYGYTF.

This clone was picked up one time. V usage is TRBV5-1 and J usage is TRBJ2-1; TRBD1 is a possible D gene (6 bases). V gave up 5 bases and J gave up 7 bases, with 10 bases separating them. The CDR3 runs to 12 residues. Germline CDR1 is SGHRS and CDR2 is YFSETQ. CDR3 region: CASRAGENEQFF. For the CDR3, the DNA is TGCGCCAGCAGGGCAGGGGAAAATGAGCAGTTCTTC.

The V and J genes are TRBV7-9 and TRBJ1-2; D remains unclear. Germline CDR1 is SEHNR and CDR2 is FQNEAQ (reference sequence). The CDR3 length is 13 residues. V lost 7 bases, J lost 4 bases, and 13 bases lay in between. CDR3 in amino acids: CASNSIPVYGYTF. The CDR3 DNA is TGTGCCAGCAACTCCATTCCCGTCTATGGCTACACCTTC.